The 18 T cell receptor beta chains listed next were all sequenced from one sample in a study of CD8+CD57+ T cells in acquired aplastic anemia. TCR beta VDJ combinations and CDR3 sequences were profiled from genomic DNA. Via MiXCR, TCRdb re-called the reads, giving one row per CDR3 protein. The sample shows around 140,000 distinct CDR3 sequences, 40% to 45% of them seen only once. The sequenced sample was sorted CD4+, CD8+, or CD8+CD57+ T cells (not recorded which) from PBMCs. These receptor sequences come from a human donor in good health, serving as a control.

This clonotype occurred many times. This CDR3 is CATGTDSNQPQHF. The CDR3 coding sequence is TGTGCCACCGGCACAGATAGCAATCAGCCCCAGCATTTT. The rearrangement uses TRBV24-1 and TRBJ1-5; no reliable D call. The CDR3 totals 13 residues. The germline V gene has CDR1 KGHDR and CDR2 SFDVKD. V dropped 9 bases and J dropped 0 bases, with 8 bases sitting between them.

The CDR3 loop is CASSLLSNTEAFF. DNA for the CDR3: TGTGCCAGCAGCTTACTTTCGAACACTGAAGCTTTCTTT. The rearrangement joins TRBV7-8 to TRBJ1-1; unclear D gene. Germline V gene sequence: CDR1 SGHVS, CDR2 FQNEAQ. V lost 2 bases and J lost 1, with 5 bases in between. CDR3 size: 13 residues.

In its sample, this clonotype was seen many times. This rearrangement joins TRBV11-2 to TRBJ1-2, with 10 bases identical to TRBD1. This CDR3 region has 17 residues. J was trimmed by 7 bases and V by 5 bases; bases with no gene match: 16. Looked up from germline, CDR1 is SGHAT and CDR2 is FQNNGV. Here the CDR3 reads CASSQWMQRQGAGGYTF. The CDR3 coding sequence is TGTGCCAGCAGCCAATGGATGCAGCGACAGGGGGCGGGTGGCTACACCTTC.

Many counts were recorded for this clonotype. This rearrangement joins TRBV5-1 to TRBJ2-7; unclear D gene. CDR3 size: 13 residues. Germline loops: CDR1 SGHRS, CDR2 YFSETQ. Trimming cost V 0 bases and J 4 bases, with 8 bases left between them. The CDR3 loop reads CASSLVGTYEQYF. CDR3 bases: TGCGCCAGCAGCTTGGTAGGAACGTACGAGCAGTACTTC. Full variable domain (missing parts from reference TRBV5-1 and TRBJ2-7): KAGVTQTPRYLIKTRGQQVTLSCSPISGHRSVSWYQQTPGQGLQFLFEYFSETQRNKGNFPGRFSGRQFSNSRSEMNVSTLELGDSALYLCASSLVGTYEQYFGPGTRLTVT.

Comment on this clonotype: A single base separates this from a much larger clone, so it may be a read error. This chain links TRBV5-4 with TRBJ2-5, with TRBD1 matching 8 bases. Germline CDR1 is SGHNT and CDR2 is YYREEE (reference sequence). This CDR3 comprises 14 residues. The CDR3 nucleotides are TGTGCCAGCAGCCCAGGGGGCTCGGGAGAGGCCCAGTACTTC. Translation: CASSPGGSGEAQYF.

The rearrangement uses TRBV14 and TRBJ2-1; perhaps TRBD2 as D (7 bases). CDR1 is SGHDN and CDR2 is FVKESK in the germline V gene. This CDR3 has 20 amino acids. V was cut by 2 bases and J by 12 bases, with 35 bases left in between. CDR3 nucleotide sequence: TGTGCCAGCAGCCAATGGCCTTATACAGTGGGCGGGGGCTTCACAATGAGGCAGTTCTTC. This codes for CASSQWPYTVGGGFTMRQFF.

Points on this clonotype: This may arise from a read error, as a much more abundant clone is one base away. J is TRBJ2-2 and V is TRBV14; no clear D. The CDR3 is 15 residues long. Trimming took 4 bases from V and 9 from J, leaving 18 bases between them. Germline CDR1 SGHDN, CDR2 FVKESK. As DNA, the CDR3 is TGTGCCAGCAGCCCAACCCTTATTGAGGCTAGGGAGCTGTTTTTT. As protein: CASSPTLIEARELFF.

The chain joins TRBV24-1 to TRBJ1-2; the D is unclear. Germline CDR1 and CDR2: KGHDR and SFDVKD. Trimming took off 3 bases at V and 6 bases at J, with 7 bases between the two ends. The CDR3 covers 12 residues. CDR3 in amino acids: CATSDRANGYTF. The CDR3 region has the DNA TGTGCCACCAGTGATAGGGCAAATGGCTACACCTTC.

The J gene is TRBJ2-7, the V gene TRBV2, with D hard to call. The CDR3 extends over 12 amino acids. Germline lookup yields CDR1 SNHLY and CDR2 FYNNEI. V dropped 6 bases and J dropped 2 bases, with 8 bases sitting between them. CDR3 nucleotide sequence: TGTGCCAGCAGGAGGTCCACCTACGAGCAGTACTTC. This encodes CASRRSTYEQYF.

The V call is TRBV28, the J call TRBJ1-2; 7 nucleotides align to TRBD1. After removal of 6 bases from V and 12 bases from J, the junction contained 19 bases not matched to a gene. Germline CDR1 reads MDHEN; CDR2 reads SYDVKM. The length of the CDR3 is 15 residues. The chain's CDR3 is CASSPRGGRVSGHTF. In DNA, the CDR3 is TGTGCCAGCAGCCCCCGAGGGGGCAGGGTCTCAGGCCACACCTTC.

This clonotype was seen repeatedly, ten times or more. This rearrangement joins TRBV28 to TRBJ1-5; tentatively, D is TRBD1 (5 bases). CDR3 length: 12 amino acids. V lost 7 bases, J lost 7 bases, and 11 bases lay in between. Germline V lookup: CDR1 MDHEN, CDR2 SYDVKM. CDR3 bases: TGTGCCAGCACCGCCGACAGACAGCCCCAGCATTTT. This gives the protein CASTADRQPQHF. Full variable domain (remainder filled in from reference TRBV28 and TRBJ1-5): DVKVTQSSRYLVKRTGEKVFLECVQDMDHENMFWYRQDPGLGLRLIYFSYDVKMKEKGDIPEGYSVSREKKERFSLILESASTNQTSMYLCASTADRQPQHFGDGTRLSIL.

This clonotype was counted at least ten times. CDR3 loop: CASSLLIDRYGNTEAFF. In DNA form, the CDR3 reads TGTGCCAGCAGCCTACTAATAGACAGGTATGGGAACACTGAAGCTTTCTTT. The chain employs TRBV2 and TRBJ1-1, with a tentative D call TRBD1 (6 bases). The CDR3 is 17 amino acids. Trimming left V 6 bases short and J 1 base short, with 21 bases between. CDR1 SNHLY and CDR2 FYNNEI come from the germline V gene.

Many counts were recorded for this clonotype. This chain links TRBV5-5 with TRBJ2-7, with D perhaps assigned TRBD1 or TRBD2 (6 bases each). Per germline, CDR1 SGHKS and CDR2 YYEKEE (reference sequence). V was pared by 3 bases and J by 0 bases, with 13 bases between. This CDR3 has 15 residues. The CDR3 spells CASSSGADGSYEQYF. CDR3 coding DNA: TGTGCCAGCAGCTCGGGGGCAGACGGCTCCTACGAGCAGTACTTC.

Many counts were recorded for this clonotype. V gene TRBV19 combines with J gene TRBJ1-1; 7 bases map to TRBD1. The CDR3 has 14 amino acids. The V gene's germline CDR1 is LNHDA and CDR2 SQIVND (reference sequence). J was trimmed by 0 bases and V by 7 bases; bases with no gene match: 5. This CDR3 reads CASTTGQMNTEAFF. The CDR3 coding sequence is TGTGCCAGTACCACGGGACAGATGAACACTGAAGCTTTCTTT.

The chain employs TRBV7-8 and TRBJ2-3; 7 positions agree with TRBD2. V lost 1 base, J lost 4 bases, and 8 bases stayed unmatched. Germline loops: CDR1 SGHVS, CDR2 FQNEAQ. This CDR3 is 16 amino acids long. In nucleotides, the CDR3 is TGTGCCAGCAGCTTAGGGTCAGGGAGGGCCTCAGATACGCAGTATTTT. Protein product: CASSLGSGRASDTQYF. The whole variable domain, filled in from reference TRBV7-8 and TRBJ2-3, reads GAGVSQSPRYKVAKRGQDVALRCDPISGHVSLFWYQQALGQGPEFLTYFQNEAQLDKSGLPSDRFFAERPEGSVSTLKIQRTQQEDSAVYLCASSLGSGRASDTQYFGPGTRLTVL.

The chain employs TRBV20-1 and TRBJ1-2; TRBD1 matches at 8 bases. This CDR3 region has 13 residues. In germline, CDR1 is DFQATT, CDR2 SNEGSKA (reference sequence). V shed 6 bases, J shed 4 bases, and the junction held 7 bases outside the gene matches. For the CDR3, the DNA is TGCAGTGCACCCTTAGGACAGGGCTATGGCTACACCTTC. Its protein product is CSAPLGQGYGYTF.

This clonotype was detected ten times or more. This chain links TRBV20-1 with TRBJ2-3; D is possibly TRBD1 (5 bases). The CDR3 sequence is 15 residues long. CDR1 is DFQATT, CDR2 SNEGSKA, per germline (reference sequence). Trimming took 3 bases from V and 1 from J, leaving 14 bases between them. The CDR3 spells CSASMLREGTDTQYF. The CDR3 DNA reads TGCAGTGCTAGTATGCTCAGGGAAGGCACAGATACGCAGTATTTT.

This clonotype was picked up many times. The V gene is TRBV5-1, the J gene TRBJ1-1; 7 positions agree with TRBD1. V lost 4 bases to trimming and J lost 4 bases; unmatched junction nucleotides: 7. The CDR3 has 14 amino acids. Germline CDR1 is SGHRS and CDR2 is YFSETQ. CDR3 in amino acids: CASSPRQGSTEAFF. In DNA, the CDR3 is TGCGCCAGCAGCCCGCGACAGGGCTCCACTGAAGCTTTCTTT.